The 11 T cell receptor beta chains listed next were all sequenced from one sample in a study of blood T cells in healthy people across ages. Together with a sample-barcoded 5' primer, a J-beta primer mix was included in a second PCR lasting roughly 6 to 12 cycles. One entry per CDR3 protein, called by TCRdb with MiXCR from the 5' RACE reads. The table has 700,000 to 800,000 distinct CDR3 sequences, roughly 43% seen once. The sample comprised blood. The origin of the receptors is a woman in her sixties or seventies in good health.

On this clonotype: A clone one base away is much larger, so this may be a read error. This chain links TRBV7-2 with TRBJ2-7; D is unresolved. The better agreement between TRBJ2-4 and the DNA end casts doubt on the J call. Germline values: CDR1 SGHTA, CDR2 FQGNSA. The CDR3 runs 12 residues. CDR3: CASSSDQTIQYF. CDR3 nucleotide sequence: TGTGCCAGCAGCTCTGATCAAACCATTCAGTACTTC.

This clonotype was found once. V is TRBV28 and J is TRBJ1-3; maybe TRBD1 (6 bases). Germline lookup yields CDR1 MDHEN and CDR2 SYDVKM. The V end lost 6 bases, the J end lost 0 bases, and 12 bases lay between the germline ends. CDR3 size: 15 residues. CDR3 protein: CASSEQGYSGNTIYF. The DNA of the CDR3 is TGTGCCAGCAGCGAACAGGGCTACTCTGGAAACACCATATATTTT.

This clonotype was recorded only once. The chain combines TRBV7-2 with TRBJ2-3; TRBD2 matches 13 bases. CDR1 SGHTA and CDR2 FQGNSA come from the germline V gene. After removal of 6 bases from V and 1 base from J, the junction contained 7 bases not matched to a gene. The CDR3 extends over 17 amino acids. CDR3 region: CASRGLAGDLRTDTQYF. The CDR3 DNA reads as TGTGCCAGCAGAGGACTAGCGGGGGATCTGCGCACAGATACGCAGTATTTT.

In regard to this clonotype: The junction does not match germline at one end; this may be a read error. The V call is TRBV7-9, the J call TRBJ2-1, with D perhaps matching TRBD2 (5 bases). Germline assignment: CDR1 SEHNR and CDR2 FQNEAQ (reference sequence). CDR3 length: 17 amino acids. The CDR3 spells CANSLDLAWSSYNEQFF. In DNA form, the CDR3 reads TGTGCCAACAGCTTGGACTTAGCGTGGAGCTCCTACAATGAGCAGTTCTTC.

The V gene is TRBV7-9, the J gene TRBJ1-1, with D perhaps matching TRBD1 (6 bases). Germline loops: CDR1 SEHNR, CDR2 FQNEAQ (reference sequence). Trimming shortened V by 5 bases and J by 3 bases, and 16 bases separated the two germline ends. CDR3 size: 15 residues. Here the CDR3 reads CASSNSGKGDTEAFF. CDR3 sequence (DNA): TGTGCCAGCAGCAATAGCGGAAAGGGGGACACTGAAGCTTTCTTT.

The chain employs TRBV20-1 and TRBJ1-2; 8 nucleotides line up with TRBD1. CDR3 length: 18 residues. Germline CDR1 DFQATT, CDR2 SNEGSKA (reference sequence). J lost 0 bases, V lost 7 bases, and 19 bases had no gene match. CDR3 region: CSDARQGQEALSNYGYTF. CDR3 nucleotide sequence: TGCAGTGACGCACGACAGGGGCAAGAAGCGCTGTCTAACTATGGCTACACCTTC.

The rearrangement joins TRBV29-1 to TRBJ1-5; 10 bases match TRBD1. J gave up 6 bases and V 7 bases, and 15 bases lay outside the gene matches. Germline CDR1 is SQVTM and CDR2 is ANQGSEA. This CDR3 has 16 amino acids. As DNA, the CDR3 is TGCAGCGGGGTCAGCCTCGGGACAGGGGATCGTCAGCCCCAGCATTTT. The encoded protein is CSGVSLGTGDRQPQHF.

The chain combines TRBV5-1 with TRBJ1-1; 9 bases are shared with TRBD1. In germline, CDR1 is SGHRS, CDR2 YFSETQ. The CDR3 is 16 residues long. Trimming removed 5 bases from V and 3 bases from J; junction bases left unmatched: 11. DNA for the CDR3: TGCGCCAGCAGATTTGCCTACAGGGGGCGAGACACTGAAGCTTTCTTT. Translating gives CASRFAYRGRDTEAFF.

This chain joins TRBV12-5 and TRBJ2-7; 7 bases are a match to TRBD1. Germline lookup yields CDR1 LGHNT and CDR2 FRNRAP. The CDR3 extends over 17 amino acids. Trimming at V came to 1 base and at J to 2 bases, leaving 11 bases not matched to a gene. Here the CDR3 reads CASGLAVGQTSAYEQYF. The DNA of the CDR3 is TGTGCTAGTGGTTTGGCAGTGGGACAGACAAGCGCCTACGAGCAGTACTTC.

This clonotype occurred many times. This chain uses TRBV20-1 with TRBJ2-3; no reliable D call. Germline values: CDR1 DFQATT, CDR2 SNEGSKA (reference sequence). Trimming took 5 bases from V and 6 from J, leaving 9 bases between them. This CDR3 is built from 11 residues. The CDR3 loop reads CSARGRDTQYF. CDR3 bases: TGCAGTGCTCGCGGCCGTGATACGCAGTATTTT.

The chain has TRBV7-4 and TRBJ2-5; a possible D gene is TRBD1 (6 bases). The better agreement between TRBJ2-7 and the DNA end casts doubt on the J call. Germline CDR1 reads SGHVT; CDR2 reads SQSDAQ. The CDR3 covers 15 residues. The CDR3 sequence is CASSPMTGLESEQYF. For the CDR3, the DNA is TGTGCCAGCAGCCCAATGACAGGATTGGAATCCGAGCAGTACTTC.